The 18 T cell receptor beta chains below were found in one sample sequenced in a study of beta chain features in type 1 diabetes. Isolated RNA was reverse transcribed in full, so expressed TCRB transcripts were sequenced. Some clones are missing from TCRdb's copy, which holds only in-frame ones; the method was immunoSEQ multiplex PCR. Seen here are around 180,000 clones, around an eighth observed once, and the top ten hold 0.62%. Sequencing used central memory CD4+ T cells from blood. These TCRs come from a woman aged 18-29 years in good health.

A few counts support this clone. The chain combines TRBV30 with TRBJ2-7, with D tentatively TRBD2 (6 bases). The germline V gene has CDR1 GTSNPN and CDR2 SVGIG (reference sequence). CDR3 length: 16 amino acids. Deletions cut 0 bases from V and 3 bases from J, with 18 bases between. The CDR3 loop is CAWSVRGRGGLYEQYF. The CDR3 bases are TGTGCCTGGAGTGTACGTGGAAGAGGAGGGCTCTACGAGCAGTACTTC. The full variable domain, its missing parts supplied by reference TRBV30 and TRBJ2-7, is SQTIHQWPATLVQPVGSPLSLECTVEGTSNPNLYWYRQAAGRGLQLLFYSVGIGQISSEVPQNLSASRPQDRQFILSSKKLLLSDSGFYLCAWSVRGRGGLYEQYFGPGTRLTVT.

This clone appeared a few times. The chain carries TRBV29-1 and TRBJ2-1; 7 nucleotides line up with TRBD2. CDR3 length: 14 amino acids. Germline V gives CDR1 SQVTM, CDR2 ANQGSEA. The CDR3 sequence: CIHGAGAVVKEQFF. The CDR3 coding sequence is TGCATTCACGGGGCGGGAGCCGTTGTTAAGGAGCAGTTCTTC.

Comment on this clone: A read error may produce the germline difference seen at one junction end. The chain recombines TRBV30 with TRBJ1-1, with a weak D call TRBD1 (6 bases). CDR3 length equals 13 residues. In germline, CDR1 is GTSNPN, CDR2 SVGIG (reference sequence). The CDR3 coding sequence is TGCACCTCGCAACAGGGCAAGGGGACCGAAGCTTTCTTT. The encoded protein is CTSQQGKGTEAFF. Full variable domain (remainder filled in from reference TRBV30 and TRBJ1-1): SQTIHQWPATLVQPVGSPLSLECTVEGTSNPNLYWYRQAAGRGLQLLFYSVGIGQISSEVPQNLSASRPQDRQFILSSKKLLLSDSGFYLCTSQQGKGTEAFFGQGTRLTVV.

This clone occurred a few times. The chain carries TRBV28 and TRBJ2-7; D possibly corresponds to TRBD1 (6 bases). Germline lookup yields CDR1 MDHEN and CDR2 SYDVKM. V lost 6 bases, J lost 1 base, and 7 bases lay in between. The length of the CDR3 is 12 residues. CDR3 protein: CASRGGSYEQYF. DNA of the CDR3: TGTGCCAGCAGAGGGGGATCCTACGAGCAGTACTTC.

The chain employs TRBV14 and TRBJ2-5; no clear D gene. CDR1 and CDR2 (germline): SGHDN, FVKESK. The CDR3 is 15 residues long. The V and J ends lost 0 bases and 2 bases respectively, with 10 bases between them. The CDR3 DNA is TGTGCCAGCAGCCAAGAGAGGAAAAGTCAAGAGACCCAGTACTTC. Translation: CASSQERKSQETQYF.

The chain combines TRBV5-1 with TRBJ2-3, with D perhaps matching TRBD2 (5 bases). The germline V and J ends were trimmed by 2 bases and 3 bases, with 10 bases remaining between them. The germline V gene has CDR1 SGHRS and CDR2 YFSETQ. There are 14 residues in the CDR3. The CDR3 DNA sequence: TGCGCCAGCAGCTTACTAGTGGGTACAGATACGCAGTATTTT. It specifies CASSLLVGTDTQYF.

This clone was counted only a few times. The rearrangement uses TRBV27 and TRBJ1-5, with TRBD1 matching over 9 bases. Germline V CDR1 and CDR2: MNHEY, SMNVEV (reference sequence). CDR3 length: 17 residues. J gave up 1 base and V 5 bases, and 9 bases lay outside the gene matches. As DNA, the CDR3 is TGTGCCAGCAGTCCCACAGGGGGCATTACAAGCAATCAGCCCCAGCATTTT. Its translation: CASSPTGGITSNQPQHF.

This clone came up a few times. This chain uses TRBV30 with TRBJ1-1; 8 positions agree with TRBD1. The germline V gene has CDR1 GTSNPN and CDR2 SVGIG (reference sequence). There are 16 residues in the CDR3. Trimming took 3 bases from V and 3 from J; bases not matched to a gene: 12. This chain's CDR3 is CAWRMAGGAPDTEAFF. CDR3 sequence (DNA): TGTGCCTGGAGAATGGCAGGGGGCGCACCGGACACTGAAGCTTTCTTT.

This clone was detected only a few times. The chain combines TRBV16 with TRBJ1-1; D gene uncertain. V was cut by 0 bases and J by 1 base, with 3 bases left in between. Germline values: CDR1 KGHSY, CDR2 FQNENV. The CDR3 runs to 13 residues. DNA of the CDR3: TGTGCCAGCAGCCAATCGAGGAACACTGAAGCTTTCTTT. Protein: CASSQSRNTEAFF.

CDR3 coding DNA: TGTGCCGCGTCTGTTGGGACAGGGGGATACAATGAGCAGTTCTTC. Protein sequence: CAASVGTGGYNEQFF. The genes are TRBV30 and TRBJ2-1, with TRBD1 matching over 11 bases. The CDR3 is 15 amino acids. Germline CDR1 is GTSNPN and CDR2 is SVGIG (reference sequence). V lost 8 bases, J lost 4 bases, and 10 bases stayed unmatched.

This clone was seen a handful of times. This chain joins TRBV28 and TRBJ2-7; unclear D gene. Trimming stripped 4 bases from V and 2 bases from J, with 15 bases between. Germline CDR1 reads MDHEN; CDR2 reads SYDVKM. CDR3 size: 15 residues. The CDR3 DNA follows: TGTGCCAGCAGTTCCCGGTCTCCCTTCACCTACGAGCAGTACTTC. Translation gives CASSSRSPFTYEQYF.

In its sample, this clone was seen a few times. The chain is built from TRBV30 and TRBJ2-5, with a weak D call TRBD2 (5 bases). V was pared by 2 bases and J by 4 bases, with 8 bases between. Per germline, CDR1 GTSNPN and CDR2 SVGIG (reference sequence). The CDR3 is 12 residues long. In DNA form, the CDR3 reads TGTGCCTGGAGTTACGGACTAGAGACCCAGTACTTC. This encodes CAWSYGLETQYF.

The DNA for the CDR3 is TGTGCCAGCAGCTTAGTTCGGGGAGCCTACGAGCAGTACTTC. Encoded protein: CASSLVRGAYEQYF. This chain uses TRBV7-2 with TRBJ2-7, with D possibly TRBD2 on 5 matching bases. V dropped 1 base and J dropped 2 bases, with 9 bases sitting between them. In germline, CDR1 is SGHTA, CDR2 FQGNSA. The CDR3 spans 14 residues.

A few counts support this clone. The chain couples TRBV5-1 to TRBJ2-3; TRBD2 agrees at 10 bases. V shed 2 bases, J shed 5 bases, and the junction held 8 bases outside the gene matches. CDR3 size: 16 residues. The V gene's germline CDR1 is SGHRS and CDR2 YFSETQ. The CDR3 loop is CASSLWTSGPRDTQYF. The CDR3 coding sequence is TGCGCCAGCAGCTTATGGACTAGCGGACCACGAGATACGCAGTATTTT.

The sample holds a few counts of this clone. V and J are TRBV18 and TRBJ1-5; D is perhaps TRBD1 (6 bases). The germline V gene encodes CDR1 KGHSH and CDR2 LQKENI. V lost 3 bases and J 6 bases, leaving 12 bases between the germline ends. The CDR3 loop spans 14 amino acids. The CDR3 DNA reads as TGTGCCAGCTCACCTGACAGGATGAGTCAGCCCCAGCATTTT. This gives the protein CASSPDRMSQPQHF.

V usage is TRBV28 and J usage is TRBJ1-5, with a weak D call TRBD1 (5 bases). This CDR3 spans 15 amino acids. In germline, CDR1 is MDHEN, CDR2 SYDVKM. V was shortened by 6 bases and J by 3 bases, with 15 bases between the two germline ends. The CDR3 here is CASRPPGLNNQPQHF. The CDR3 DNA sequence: TGTGCCAGCAGACCCCCGGGACTCAACAATCAGCCCCAGCATTTT.

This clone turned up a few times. The CDR3 DNA reads as TGTGCCAGCAGTTTAGTGGGACAGTTCCCCCAGCATTTT. The encoded protein is CASSLVGQFPQHF. The V gene is TRBV28, the J gene TRBJ1-5, with 7 bases fitting TRBD1. Germline trimming cut 2 bases from V and 10 bases from J; bases unmatched to any gene: 5. CDR1 MDHEN and CDR2 SYDVKM come from the germline V gene. The CDR3 loop spans 13 amino acids.

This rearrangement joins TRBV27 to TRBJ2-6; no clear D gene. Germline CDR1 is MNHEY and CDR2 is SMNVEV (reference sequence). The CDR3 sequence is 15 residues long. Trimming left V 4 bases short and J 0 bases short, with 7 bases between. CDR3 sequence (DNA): TGTGCCAGCAGTTCCCCAATCTCTGGGGCCAACGTCCTGACTTTC. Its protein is CASSSPISGANVLTF.